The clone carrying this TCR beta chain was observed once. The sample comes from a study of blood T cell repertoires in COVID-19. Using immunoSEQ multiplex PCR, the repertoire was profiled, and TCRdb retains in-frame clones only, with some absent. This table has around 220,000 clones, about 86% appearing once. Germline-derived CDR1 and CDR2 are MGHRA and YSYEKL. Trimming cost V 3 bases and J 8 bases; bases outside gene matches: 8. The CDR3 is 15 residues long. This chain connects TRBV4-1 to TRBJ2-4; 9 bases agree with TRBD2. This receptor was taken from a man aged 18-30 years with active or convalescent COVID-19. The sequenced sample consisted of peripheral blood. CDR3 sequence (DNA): TGCGCCAGCAGCCAGTCTAGCGGGATTATAGACATTCAGTACTTC. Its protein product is CASSQSSGIIDIQYF.